These T cell receptor beta chains were read from a single sample in a study of immune cell composition in non-small cell lung cancer. Method: immunoSEQ multiplex PCR; TCRdb's copy keeps in-frame clones and lacks some. The data show about 6,800 clones, 84% seen once. Sequenced input: non-adjacent lung tissue. These receptors were obtained from a human donor with non-small cell lung cancer. Each CDR3 is given with its conserved first and last residue. The D gene is left open where the match is weak. Some rows mark clone size as missing; the rest say once, few, many or name a class of expanded clone.

v_call,clone_size,cdr3_length,d_call,j_call,cdr3_aa,cdr3_nt
TRBV30,once,16,.,TRBJ1-5,CAWSADLGGGNQPQHF,TGTGCCTGGAGTGCAGACCTAGGGGGGGGCAATCAGCCCCAGCATTTT
TRBV5-1,.,16,TRBD1,TRBJ2-2,CASSWGRQGPTGELFF,TGCGCCAGCAGCTGGGGGCGACAGGGTCCGACCGGGGAGCTGTTTTTT
TRBV14,.,15,.,TRBJ1-2,CASSPLGRGLYGYTF,TGTGCCAGCAGCCCCCTTGGCAGAGGTCTCTATGGCTACACCTTC
TRBV5-1,.,14,TRBD1,TRBJ2-7,CASSFAGTGYEQYF,TGCGCCAGCAGCTTTGCCGGGACAGGGTACGAGCAGTACTTC
TRBV19,.,15,TRBD1,TRBJ1-5,CASTHGQGGNQPQHF,TGTGCCAGTACCCACGGACAGGGTGGCAATCAGCCCCAGCATTTT
TRBV4-3,.,13,.,TRBJ1-1,CASSPWEGTEAFF,TGCGCCAGCAGCCCCTGGGAGGGTACTGAAGCTTTCTTT
TRBV7-7,few,15,TRBD2,TRBJ2-1,CASSSGLAGGNEQFF,TGTGCTAGCAGCTCCGGACTAGCGGGGGGGAATGAGCAGTTCTTC
TRBV7-2,.,15,.,TRBJ2-1,CASSVGTESYNEQFF,TGTGCCAGCAGCGTTGGGACGGAATCCTACAATGAGCAGTTCTTC
TRBV11-2,.,14,.,TRBJ2-3,CASSLGAVSDTQYF,TGTGCCAGCAGCTTAGGCGCCGTCTCAGATACGCAGTATTTT
TRBV19,.,13,TRBD1,TRBJ2-7,CASGDRSLYEQYF,TGTGCCAGCGGGGACAGGTCACTTTACGAGCAGTACTTC
TRBV7-2,.,14,TRBD1,TRBJ1-1,CASSSGQGSPEAFF,TGTGCCAGCAGCTCTGGACAGGGTAGCCCCGAAGCTTTCTTT
TRBV27,.,17,.,TRBJ2-6,CASSSLWGITGANVLTF,TGTGCCAGCAGTTCCCTTTGGGGAATCACTGGGGCCAACGTCCTGACTTTC
TRBV29-1,.,11,.,TRBJ1-2,CSGLTDYGYTF,TGCAGCGGGTTAACAGACTATGGCTACACCTTC
TRBV7-2,.,13,TRBD1,TRBJ1-2,CASSRDRGQVNTF,TGTGCCAGCAGCCGTGACAGGGGGCAGGTTAACACCTTC
TRBV11-3,.,14,TRBD2,TRBJ2-1,CASSLAGGYNEQFF,TGTGCCAGCAGTCTGGCGGGGGGCTACAATGAGCAGTTCTTC
TRBV18,.,15,.,TRBJ1-1,CASSPPLTGNTEAFF,TGTGCCAGCTCACCACCCCTGACAGGGAACACTGAAGCTTTCTTT
TRBV7-9,once,12,.,TRBJ2-7,CASSYDVYEQYF,TGTGCCAGCAGCTACGATGTCTACGAGCAGTACTTC
TRBV4-3,.,18,TRBD2,TRBJ2-3,CASSQDGGTSVGTDTQYF,TGCGCCAGCAGCCAAGACGGGGGGACTAGCGTCGGCACAGATACGCAGTATTTT
TRBV5-4,large,15,TRBD1,TRBJ2-7,CASSPGTGMSYEQYF,TGTGCCAGCAGCCCAGGGACAGGAATGTCCTACGAGCAGTACTTC
TRBV4-1,.,14,.,TRBJ2-5,CASSQRNTGETQYF,TGCGCCAGCAGCCAAAGGAACACAGGGGAGACCCAGTACTTC
TRBV6-1,.,12,.,TRBJ2-7,CASSSGNHEQYF,TGTGCCAGCAGTTCGGGGAACCATGAGCAGTACTTC
TRBV7-2,.,15,.,TRBJ2-7,CASSLDLGGPREQYF,TGTGCCAGCAGCTTAGACCTAGGTGGACCTCGGGAGCAGTACTTC
TRBV28,once,16,TRBD1,TRBJ1-5,CASSSLGQGESQPQHF,TGTGCCAGCAGTTCCTTGGGACAGGGAGAGAGTCAGCCCCAGCATTTT
TRBV29-1,.,14,TRBD1,TRBJ1-3,CSVADRGTGNTIYF,TGCAGCGTCGCCGACAGGGGGACTGGAAACACCATATATTTT
TRBV4-2,.,15,TRBD2,TRBJ2-2,CASSQEAGGTGELFF,TGTGCCAGCAGCCAAGAAGCGGGGGGCACCGGGGAGCTGTTTTTT
TRBV5-6,.,15,.,TRBJ1-1,CASSLQGGRNTEAFF,TGTGCCAGCAGCTTACAGGGAGGGAGAAACACTGAAGCTTTCTTT
TRBV11-2,.,15,TRBD1,TRBJ1-5,CASSGQGGNNQPQHF,TGTGCCAGCAGCGGACAGGGTGGTAACAATCAGCCCCAGCATTTT
TRBV2,.,12,.,TRBJ1-2,CASSEARAGYTF,TGTGCCAGCAGTGAAGCCCGAGCTGGCTACACCTTC
TRBV18,once,17,TRBD1,TRBJ2-1,CASSPGTGGSSYNEQFF,TGTGCCAGCTCACCCGGGACAGGGGGTTCCTCCTACAATGAGCAGTTCTTC
TRBV29-1,.,12,.,TRBJ2-2,CSVLWPSGELFF,TGCAGCGTCCTGTGGCCTTCAGGGGAGCTGTTTTTT
TRBV5-4,.,19,TRBD2,TRBJ2-1,CASSPGLAGGLGVLNEQFF,TGTGCCAGCAGCCCGGGACTAGCGGGGGGGCTTGGAGTGTTGAATGAGCAGTTCTTC
TRBV7-3,.,12,.,TRBJ2-3,CASSSLGDTQYF,TGTGCCAGCAGCTCACTGGGCGATACGCAGTATTTT
TRBV15,.,16,.,TRBJ1-5,CATSTKALERNQPQHF,TGTGCCACCAGCACCAAAGCCCTAGAGCGCAATCAGCCCCAGCATTTT
TRBV19,.,14,.,TRBJ2-6,CASKISSGANVLTF,TGTGCCAGTAAAATAAGTTCTGGGGCCAACGTCCTGACTTTC
TRBV7-3,.,13,.,TRBJ2-3,CASSSPSRDTQYF,TGTGCCAGCAGCTCCCCTAGCAGAGATACGCAGTATTTT
TRBV7-2,.,15,.,TRBJ2-7,CASSSEDREGYEQYF,TGTGCCAGCAGTTCAGAGGACAGGGAGGGCTACGAGCAGTACTTC
TRBV6-6,.,13,.,TRBJ1-4,CASSYLGGEKLFF,TGTGCCAGCAGTTATTTAGGAGGTGAAAAACTGTTTTTT
TRBV28,.,14,TRBD2,TRBJ2-3,CASSKRGGTDTQYF,TGTGCCAGCAGCAAGCGGGGGGGCACAGATACGCAGTATTTT
TRBV4-1,.,16,TRBD2,TRBJ2-7,CASSQRVTLRGGEQYF,TGCGCCAGCAGCCAGCGGGTAACCCTTAGGGGAGGGGAGCAGTACTTC
TRBV7-2,.,12,.,TRBJ2-1,CASSLALNEQFF,TGTGCCAGCAGCTTAGCCCTGAATGAGCAGTTCTTC
TRBV28,.,12,.,TRBJ2-3,CASRSSGDTQYF,TGTGCCAGCAGATCGTCCGGGGATACGCAGTATTTT
TRBV5-3,.,14,.,TRBJ1-1,CARSLAVESTEAFF,TGTGCCAGAAGCTTGGCCGTGGAGAGCACTGAAGCTTTCTTT
TRBV19,.,15,.,TRBJ1-5,CASSRTPRDNQPQHF,TGTGCCAGTAGTAGGACACCTAGGGACAATCAGCCCCAGCATTTT
TRBV19,once,14,.,TRBJ1-3,CASTSPFSGNTIYF,TGTGCCAGTACCTCGCCCTTCTCTGGAAACACCATATATTTT
TRBV7-4,few,14,.,TRBJ1-3,CASSLGGEGNTIYF,TGTGCCAGCAGCTTAGGGGGGGAAGGGAACACCATATATTTT